The subject of this entry is one TCR beta chain. Its target is not known. RNA transcripts yielded amplified TCR beta CDR3 regions. The HTBI primer set drove a first-round RT-PCR of the TCR CDR3. In TCRdb, the multiplex PCR reads were re-called with MiXCR into one record per CDR3 protein. This sample has about 640,000 distinct CDR3 sequences, with roughly 15% found just once. This specimen belongs to a study of T cells in Graves' hyperthyroidism and ophthalmopathy. Study at large: The initial diagnosis was the point when peripheral blood was collected, ahead of any treatment.

General study findings and limits: Researchers found most expanded thyroid clonotypes above 0.001 in blood as well. Ophthalmopathy was told apart from stable hyperthyroidism by a 13 V-J model.

V lost 5 bases, J lost 10 bases, and 11 bases lay in between. Germline values: CDR1 MNHEY, CDR2 SVGEGT. The CDR3 is made up of 11 amino acids. Uncontrolled infection, other autoimmune disease, pregnancy or lactation led to exclusion. Sequencing input: blood. This chain connects TRBV6-2 or TRBV6-3 to TRBJ2-5; possibly TRBD2 for D (6 bases). The TCR comes from a woman in her forties or fifties with Graves' ophthalmopathy. The CDR3 DNA reads as TGTGCCAGCAGTCCACGGGACTTCCAGTACTTC. Translation gives CASSPRDFQYF.